Sequencing of this T cell receptor beta chain was carried out in a study of T cells in Graves' hyperthyroidism and ophthalmopathy. RNA transcripts provided the source from which TCR beta CDR3 regions were amplified. During a first-round RT-PCR of the TCR CDR3, the HTBI primer set was used. TCRdb re-called the multiplex PCR reads with MiXCR, one entry per CDR3 protein. The sample has around 660,000 distinct CDR3 sequences; 45% are singletons. CDR1 is KGHSY and CDR2 is FQNENV in the germline V gene. V was trimmed by 4 bases and J by 5 bases, leaving 17 bases between them. The CDR3 totals 15 residues. This TCR derives from an adult man with Graves' disease, either hyperthyroidism or ophthalmopathy (not recorded which). Input material: peripheral blood or thyroid tissue (not recorded which). The rearrangement joins TRBV16 to TRBJ2-5, with a tentative D call TRBD2 (5 bases). The CDR3 DNA reads TGTGCCAGCAGCCGCCGTCCCCGAGGGCGGGAGACCCAGTACTTC. It specifies CASSRRPRGRETQYF.